A selection of T cell receptor beta chains follows, all from one sample in a study of Ad26.COV2.S vaccination and SARS-CoV-2 variants. The table came from immunoSEQ multiplex PCR; TCRdb's copy has only in-frame clones and leaves some out. The sample has about 460,000 clones, 80% to 90% seen once. This specimen was peripheral blood, taken in a trial of Ad26.COV2.S vaccine versus placebo. These receptors were collected from a person aged 18 to 65 who received the Ad26.COV2.S COVID-19 vaccine or a placebo. The conserved cysteine and the conserved F or W are not part of the CDR3 here. Each record gives: J gene, V gene, CDR3 protein.

j_gene: TRBJ1-1; v_gene: TRBV7-2; CDR3aa: ASSLERVFNTEAF
j_gene: TRBJ1-2; v_gene: TRBV6-4; CDR3aa: ASSKTGGGGYT
j_gene: TRBJ1-2; v_gene: TRBV18; CDR3aa: ASSPLGTGHNYGYT
j_gene: TRBJ2-3; v_gene: TRBV27; CDR3aa: ASSLTQWAGSPDTQY
j_gene: TRBJ1-5; v_gene: TRBV19; CDR3aa: ASVDRPHQPQH
j_gene: TRBJ2-5; v_gene: TRBV28; CDR3aa: ASSVGLASETQY
j_gene: TRBJ1-1; v_gene: TRBV7-9; CDR3aa: ASSSELQGSTEAF
j_gene: TRBJ2-7; v_gene: TRBV10-3; CDR3aa: AISGSKLYEQY
j_gene: TRBJ1-4; v_gene: TRBV7-7; CDR3aa: ASSLTDGLNEKLF
j_gene: TRBJ1-2; v_gene: TRBV7-8; CDR3aa: ASSPLRVLYGYT
j_gene: TRBJ1-6; v_gene: TRBV28; CDR3aa: ASALRSPLH
j_gene: TRBJ2-7; v_gene: TRBV6-5; CDR3aa: ASSYGQGTYEQY
j_gene: TRBJ1-4; v_gene: TRBV11-2; CDR3aa: ASSSGQGPEKLF
j_gene: TRBJ2-1; v_gene: TRBV7-2; CDR3aa: ASSPTSDPYNEQF
j_gene: TRBJ2-2; v_gene: TRBV5-4; CDR3aa: ASSTGAGELF